The entry below describes one TCR beta chain. The sample comes from a study of identical twins. This CDR3 is built from 16 residues. The ends were cut back, 0 bases at V and 5 bases at J, with 15 bases in the middle. The germline V gene has CDR1 SGDLS and CDR2 YYNGEE. After template switching added a universal primer site, the resulting cDNA carried unique molecular identifiers. TCRdb recomputed calls from the 5' RACE reads with MiXCR, one row per CDR3 protein. The sample has nearly 200,000 distinct CDR3 sequences, approximately 16% seen once. The same sample was also studied in work on T cells expressing NK-cell markers. In that study: Repertoires of TCR beta were obtained from T cells sorted as CD3+CD56+NKG2C+, CD3+CD56+NKG2C- and CD3+CD56-NKG2C+.

This chain connects TRBV9 to TRBJ2-1; no reliable D call. Specimen: CD8+ T cells sorted from blood. The receptor was isolated from a woman between 18 and 29 years old in good health. The CDR3, as DNA: TGTGCCAGCAGCGTAGGGAAGGATAGCACCCACAATGAGCAGTTCTTC. Protein: CASSVGKDSTHNEQFF. Supplemented by reference TRBV9 and TRBJ2-1, the full variable domain reads DSGVTQTPKHLITATGQRVTLRCSPRSGDLSVYWYQQSLDQGLQFLIQYYNGEERAKGNILERFSAQQFPDLHSELNLSSLELGDSALYFCASSVGKDSTHNEQFFGPGTRLTVL.